The 6 T cell receptor beta chains listed next were all sequenced from one sample in a study of blood T cell repertoires in COVID-19. The data were produced by immunoSEQ multiplex PCR, yet TCRdb's version contains in-frame clones alone and is incomplete. The data show around 120,000 clones, around 87% seen once. What was sequenced was peripheral blood. The receptor source for this set is a woman between 55 and 75 years old with COVID-19, enrolled during active disease.

The chain is built from TRBV27 and TRBJ1-1; D gene uncertain. The ends were cut back, 5 bases at V and 3 bases at J, with 13 bases in the middle. This CDR3 spans 14 amino acids. Germline V gene lookup returns CDR1 MNHEY and CDR2 SMNVEV (reference sequence). CDR3 in amino acids: CASSPRGVHTEAFF. The CDR3 bases are TGTGCCAGCAGTCCCCGCGGGGTTCACACTGAAGCTTTCTTT.

The gene calls are TRBV4-3 and TRBJ1-2; the match to TRBD1 covers 7 bases. The CDR3 covers 15 residues. The germline V gene has CDR1 LGHNA and CDR2 YSLEER. Germline trimming cut 4 bases from V and 7 bases from J; bases unmatched to any gene: 12. The DNA of the CDR3 is TGCGCCAGCAGCCCCGACAGGGATGAGGTACGTGGCTACACCTTC. Its translation is CASSPDRDEVRGYTF.

The J gene is TRBJ1-5, the V gene TRBV7-3; D is uncertain. The ends were cut back, 7 bases at V and 2 bases at J, with 6 bases in the middle. The CDR3 covers 12 residues. CDR1 is SGHTA, CDR2 FQGTGA, per germline. The CDR3, as DNA: TGTGCCAGCACCGGTCGCAATCAGCCCCAGCATTTT. Its protein is CASTGRNQPQHF. Full variable domain (outside the CDR3, taken from reference TRBV7-3 and TRBJ1-5): GAGVSQTPSNKVTEKGKYVELRCDPISGHTALYWYRQSLGQGPEFLIYFQGTGAADDSGLPNDRFFAVRPEGSVSTLKIQRTERGDSAVYLCASTGRNQPQHFGDGTRLSIL.

This clone turned up a few times. The chain uses TRBV15 and TRBJ1-1, with a weak D call TRBD1 (5 bases). Trimming pared 5 bases from V and 1 base from J, leaving 14 bases between. The germline V gene encodes CDR1 LNHNV and CDR2 YYDKDF (reference sequence). This CDR3 has 15 amino acids. CDR3 in DNA: TGTGCCACCAGCTGGCCGAGACAGAAGAACACTGAAGCTTTCTTT. This encodes CATSWPRQKNTEAFF.

The rearrangement joins TRBV7-2 to TRBJ1-5; D might be TRBD1 (6 bases). The CDR3 has 15 residues. Germline assignment: CDR1 SGHTA and CDR2 FQGNSA. V was clipped by 4 bases and J by 3 bases, with 13 bases between them. The CDR3, as DNA: TGTGCCAGCAGCTCTCCAGGGGACCCCAATCAGCCCCAGCATTTT. Encoded protein: CASSSPGDPNQPQHF.

This clone was observed a single time. The V gene is TRBV7-8, the J gene TRBJ1-3; no firm D call. Germline assignment: CDR1 SGHVS and CDR2 FQNEAQ. The CDR3 contains 13 residues. Between the trimmed V and J ends, which lost 5 bases and 1 base, there was a span of 6 bases. CDR3 DNA: TGTGCCAGCAGCCCCAGTTCTGGAAACACCATATATTTT. Its translation is CASSPSSGNTIYF.